This T cell receptor beta chain was captured in a study of T cells after yellow fever vaccination. Findings of the study overall: FACS-sorted repertoires could harbor abundant contaminating bulk-population clonotypes.

This clonotype was detected many times. Its antigen is unknown. J was trimmed by 6 bases and V by 5 bases; bases with no gene match: 9. The CDR3 runs to 15 residues. 5'RACE template switching added a universal primer site and UMIs to TCR cDNA. TCRdb processed the 5' RACE reads anew with MiXCR; each CDR3 protein has one entry. The table records more than 95,000 distinct CDR3 sequences, roughly 6.7% of them present only once. The specimen was CD4+ T cells sorted from PBMCs, collected around 10 days after the first yellow fever vaccination. This rearrangement joins TRBV12-3 or TRBV12-4 to TRBJ1-4; 7 bases align to TRBD1. This receptor was obtained from a young man who received the YFV17D yellow fever vaccine. This chain's CDR3 is CASSARPGTDEKLFF. The CDR3 nucleotides are TGTGCCAGCAGTGCCCGACCCGGGACAGATGAAAAACTGTTTTTT.